The 19 T cell receptor beta chains reported below all come from one sample, sequenced in a study of cytomegalovirus exposure and HLA in healthy donors. The PCR contained 60 Vbeta and 13 Jbeta primers. Clones were read by immunoSEQ multiplex PCR, and TCRdb kept only the in-frame ones, dropping some. Of 85,000 to 100,000 clones listed, more than 60% were seen once; the top ten hold 15% to 20%. Sequencing was done on a sample of PBMCs. All receptors come from a man in his 60s in good health and CMV-seropositive.

This chain joins TRBV5-1 and TRBJ1-1; 9 nucleotides align to TRBD1. V shed 4 bases and J 5 bases; nucleotides not matched to a gene: 3. The CDR3 totals 13 residues. Germline V lookup: CDR1 SGHRS, CDR2 YFSETQ. CDR3 DNA sequence: TGCGCCAGCAGCGGGGACAGGGAGACTGAAGCTTTCTTT. This codes for CASSGDRETEAFF. Supplemented by reference TRBV5-1 and TRBJ1-1, the full variable domain reads KAGVTQTPRYLIKTRGQQVTLSCSPISGHRSVSWYQQTPGQGLQFLFEYFSETQRNKGNFPGRFSGRQFSNSRSEMNVSTLELGDSALYLCASSGDRETEAFFGQGTRLTVV.

V usage is TRBV10-2 and J usage is TRBJ2-1, with 8 bases matching TRBD1. This CDR3 is 15 amino acids long. V trimming: 7 bases; J trimming: 1 base; junction bases outside the gene matches: 6. The V gene's germline CDR1 is WSHSY and CDR2 SAAADI. CDR3 bases: TGCGCCAGCAAGGACAGGGATTGGTCCTACAATGAGCAGTTCTTC. Its protein is CASKDRDWSYNEQFF.

The V and J genes are TRBV6-4 and TRBJ1-1; D is unresolved. The CDR3 is made up of 13 amino acids. The V end lost 3 bases, the J end lost 5 bases, and 10 bases lay between the germline ends. In germline, CDR1 is MRHNA, CDR2 SNTAGT. The CDR3 bases are TGTGCCAGCAGTGAATTGATGAGGACTGAAGCTTTCTTT. It codes for CASSELMRTEAFF.

The count of this clone is one. The V call is TRBV28, the J call TRBJ2-2, with TRBD1 as a possible D gene (6 bases). V was pared by 6 bases and J by 3 bases, with 11 bases between. Per germline, CDR1 MDHEN and CDR2 SYDVKM. The CDR3 is 14 amino acids. CDR3 sequence (DNA): TGTGCCAGCAGGGTACAGGGTTACACCGGGGAGCTGTTTTTT. This gives the protein CASRVQGYTGELFF.

The V and J genes are TRBV7-8 and TRBJ2-2, with 9 bases fitting TRBD2. The CDR3 covers 17 residues. The V segment lost 1 base and the J segment 3 bases; nucleotides outside the gene matches: 6. Germline V gene sequence: CDR1 SGHVS, CDR2 FQNEAQ. CDR3 region: CASSLVSGTSYTGELFF. The CDR3 coding sequence is TGTGCCAGCAGCTTAGTCAGTGGGACTAGCTACACCGGGGAGCTGTTTTTT.

The V and J genes are TRBV19 and TRBJ1-5; 9 bases align to TRBD1. V lost 6 bases, J lost 2 bases, and 8 bases stayed unmatched. Germline CDR1 and CDR2: LNHDA and SQIVND (reference sequence). There are 16 residues in the CDR3. CDR3 in amino acids: CASRAQGALGNQPQHF. CDR3 nucleotides: TGTGCCAGTAGGGCACAGGGGGCACTTGGCAATCAGCCCCAGCATTTT.

This clone has a single count. The V call is TRBV9, the J call TRBJ2-3; the D gene is possibly TRBD1 (6 bases). The CDR3 has 13 residues. Per the germline V gene, CDR1 is SGDLS and CDR2 is YYNGEE. V lost 6 bases to trimming and J lost 5 bases, with 13 bases between them. CDR3 nucleotides: TGTGCCAGCACCGGACAGAACCGAGATACGCAGTATTTT. Translating gives CASTGQNRDTQYF.

The chain joins TRBV7-9 to TRBJ1-2, with a possible D match to TRBD1 (5 bases). The V and J ends lost 8 bases and 2 bases respectively, with 6 bases between them. This CDR3 spans 11 amino acids. Looked up from germline, CDR1 is SEHNR and CDR2 is FQNEAQ (reference sequence). In DNA, the CDR3 is TGTGCCAGCGGGGCCAACTATGGCTACACCTTC. Residues: CASGANYGYTF.

The gene calls are TRBV5-1 and TRBJ2-7; D perhaps matches TRBD1 (8 bases). V dropped 3 bases and J dropped 3 bases, with 13 bases sitting between them. Germline CDR1 reads SGHRS; CDR2 reads YFSETQ. The length of the CDR3 is 14 residues. The DNA of the CDR3 is TGCGCCAGCAGCTCCACAGGGGGGGACTACGAGCAGTACTTC. Protein: CASSSTGGDYEQYF.

The CDR3 region has the DNA TGCGCCAGCAGCCGATTACAGAGCACAGATACGCAGTATTTT. Translated, it gives CASSRLQSTDTQYF. This sequence joins TRBV5-1 and TRBJ2-3; D is unresolved. V lost 4 bases and J lost 0, with 9 bases in between. In germline, CDR1 is SGHRS, CDR2 YFSETQ. This CDR3 is built from 14 residues.

The chain links TRBV14 to TRBJ2-5; 13 bases are a match to TRBD2. The CDR3 length is 16 residues. V was pared by 0 bases and J by 4 bases, with 2 bases of the junction left unmatched. Germline V lookup: CDR1 SGHDN, CDR2 FVKESK. The CDR3 sequence is CASSQEGLAGAETQYF. CDR3 nucleotide sequence: TGTGCCAGCAGCCAAGAAGGACTAGCGGGGGCAGAGACCCAGTACTTC.

The V gene is TRBV7-2, the J gene TRBJ2-6, with D unresolved. Trimming shortened V by 6 bases and J by 0 bases, and 15 bases separated the two germline ends. CDR3 length equals 17 residues. Germline values: CDR1 SGHTA, CDR2 FQGNSA. For the CDR3, the DNA is TGTGCCAGCAGTCCGGCGTCCAGGCCCTCTGGGGCCAACGTCCTGACTTTC. Encoded protein: CASSPASRPSGANVLTF.

The chain is built from TRBV5-4 and TRBJ1-3; 10 nucleotides agree with TRBD1. J was trimmed by 4 bases and V by 4 bases; bases with no gene match: 5. This CDR3 contains 15 residues. Germline V gives CDR1 SGHNT, CDR2 YYREEE (reference sequence). The CDR3 DNA reads TGTGCCAGCAGCCCGGCGACAGGGGGCGGAAACACCATATATTTT. Its translation: CASSPATGGGNTIYF.

This clone was observed a handful of times. The chain uses TRBV27 and TRBJ2-5, with a weak D call TRBD2 (6 bases). The DNA end is more similar to TRBJ2-7, so the J call may be wrong. CDR1 MNHEY and CDR2 SMNVEV come from the germline V gene (reference sequence). The CDR3 covers 15 residues. Here the CDR3 DNA reads TGTGCCAGCAGTTTAGCGGGGCCCTCCTCCTACGAGCAGTACTTC. This sequence encodes CASSLAGPSSYEQYF.

The gene calls are TRBV9 and TRBJ2-2, with 8 bases matching TRBD1. Germline CDR1 reads SGDLS; CDR2 reads YYNGEE. The J segment lost 4 bases and the V segment lost 7 bases, leaving 9 bases of the junction unmatched. CDR3 length equals 15 residues. Here the CDR3 DNA reads TGTGCCAGCCAACTTACAGGGGGAGCCACCGGGGAGCTGTTTTTT. Its translation: CASQLTGGATGELFF.

Concerning this clone itself: The same CDR3 also results from other DNA sequences found in this sample. V usage is TRBV27 and J usage is TRBJ1-6; D gene ambiguous. CDR3 length equals 14 residues. Germline CDR1 MNHEY, CDR2 SMNVEV (reference sequence). Trimming removed 2 bases at V and 13 bases at J, with 15 bases between. Here the CDR3 reads CASSLTSPLSPLHF. The CDR3 nucleotides read TGTGCCAGCAGTTTAACTTCGCCTCTATCGCCCCTCCACTTT.

This clone was seen a few times. The chain carries TRBV27 and TRBJ2-1; D might be TRBD1 (6 bases). Trimming shortened V by 6 bases and J by 13 bases, and 16 bases separated the two germline ends. In germline, CDR1 is MNHEY, CDR2 SMNVEV (reference sequence). The CDR3 extends over 12 amino acids. The CDR3 here is CASRAWDKTQFF. The CDR3 DNA follows: TGTGCCAGCAGAGCTTGGGACAAGACACAGTTCTTC.

V gene TRBV30 combines with J gene TRBJ2-2; 7 nucleotides match TRBD2. Germline-derived CDR1 and CDR2 are GTSNPN and SVGIG (reference sequence). V shed 1 base, J shed 5 bases, and the junction held 10 bases outside the gene matches. The CDR3 is made up of 16 amino acids. The CDR3, as DNA: TGTGCCTGGAGTGGCTCCATCGCGGGAGTTACCGGGGAGCTGTTTTTT. This codes for CAWSGSIAGVTGELFF.

The chain carries TRBV6-1 and TRBJ1-1; 10 bases agree with TRBD1. The CDR3 is made up of 13 amino acids. Trimming cost V 11 bases and J 7 bases; bases outside gene matches: 10. CDR1 is MNHNS and CDR2 is SASEGT in the germline V gene. In DNA, the CDR3 is TGTGCCGGGGGACAGGGGTATAAAGATGAAGCTTTCTTT. This sequence encodes CAGGQGYKDEAFF.